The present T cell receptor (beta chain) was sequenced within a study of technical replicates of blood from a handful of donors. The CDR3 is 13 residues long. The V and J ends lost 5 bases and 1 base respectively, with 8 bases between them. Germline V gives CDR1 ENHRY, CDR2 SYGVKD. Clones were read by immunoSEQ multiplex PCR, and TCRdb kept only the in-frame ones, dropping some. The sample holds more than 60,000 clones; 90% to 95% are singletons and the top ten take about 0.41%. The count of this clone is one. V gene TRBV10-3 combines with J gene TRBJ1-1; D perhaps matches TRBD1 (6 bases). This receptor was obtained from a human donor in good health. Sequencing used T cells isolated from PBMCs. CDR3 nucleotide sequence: TGTGCCATCAGTAGGACAGCGAACACTGAAGCTTTCTTT. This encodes CAISRTANTEAFF.